This entry lists 6 T cell receptor beta chains sequenced from one sample in a study of identical twins. TCRdb passed the 5' RACE reads through MiXCR, listing each CDR3 protein once. The repertoire has about 690,000 distinct CDR3 sequences, around 6.1% of them found once; the top ten carry around 1.7%. Sequencing input: naive T cells sorted from blood. Receptors originate from a man aged 18 to 29 in good health.

The chain joins TRBV4-1 to TRBJ2-1; 16 nucleotides align to TRBD2. The CDR3 sequence is 18 residues long. CDR1 is MGHRA and CDR2 is YSYEKL in the germline V gene. The V gene end was trimmed by 1 base and the J gene end by 6 bases; junction bases not matched to a gene: 6. The CDR3 region has the DNA TGCGCCAGCAGCCAAGTTACCGGGACTAGCGGGAGGGGCAATGAGCAGTTCTTC. This translates into CASSQVTGTSGRGNEQFF.

The table lists this clonotype with many counts. The chain carries TRBV6-5 and TRBJ1-3; 8 bases line up with TRBD1. Germline-derived CDR1 and CDR2 are MNHEY and SVGAGI. V lost 0 bases and J lost 5; bases outside the gene matches: 6. This CDR3 has 16 amino acids. The CDR3 sequence is CASSYSKQGGRNTIYF. As DNA, the CDR3 is TGTGCCAGCAGTTACTCGAAACAGGGGGGAAGAAACACCATATATTTT.

The genes are TRBV29-1 and TRBJ2-1; 7 positions match TRBD1. CDR3 length equals 13 residues. Germline V lookup: CDR1 SQVTM, CDR2 ANQGSEA. Unmatched junction bases numbered 5, after V lost 7 bases and J lost 2 bases. CDR3 amino acids: CSASDRAYNEQFF. CDR3 sequence (DNA): TGCAGCGCCTCTGACAGGGCCTACAATGAGCAGTTCTTC.

This clonotype was detected ten times or more. The chain carries TRBV10-3 and TRBJ2-5, with TRBD2 identical over 7 bases. This CDR3 region has 15 residues. V shed 2 bases and J 3 bases; nucleotides not matched to a gene: 6. Germline V lookup: CDR1 ENHRY, CDR2 SYGVKD. The DNA for the CDR3 is TGTGCCATCAGTGAGACTGGAGGGAGGGAAGAGACCCAGTACTTC. This encodes CAISETGGREETQYF.

This clonotype was detected many times. The chain carries TRBV28 and TRBJ1-1; tentative D call: TRBD1 (5 bases). The germline V gene has CDR1 MDHEN and CDR2 SYDVKM. The CDR3 runs to 14 residues. Trimming took off 4 bases at V and 0 bases at J, with 9 bases between the two ends. This CDR3 reads CASSSDTLNTEAFF. The DNA of the CDR3 is TGTGCCAGCAGTTCGGACACATTGAACACTGAAGCTTTCTTT.

The chain employs TRBV20-1 and TRBJ1-5; 8 nucleotides line up with TRBD1. The CDR3 runs to 16 residues. V dropped 2 bases and J dropped 1; count of bases not matched to a gene: 7. Germline-derived CDR1 and CDR2 are DFQATT and SNEGSKA (reference sequence). The CDR3 DNA follows: TGCAGTGCTAGAATTCGCAGGGGGCAAAGCAATCAGCCCCAGCATTTT. Amino acids: CSARIRRGQSNQPQHF.